A selection of T cell receptor beta chains follows, all from one sample in a study of T cell responses to AZD1222 COVID-19 vaccine. Repertoires were generated with immunoSEQ multiplex PCR, while TCRdb's copy carries only in-frame clones and drops some. The table has 150,000 to 200,000 clones, 92% seen once; the top ten hold around 1%. This specimen was peripheral blood, taken 28 days after the second AZD1222 dose. The origin of the receptors is an adult who received the AZD1222 COVID-19 vaccine. Each CDR3 is given with its conserved first and last residue. Part of the rows lack a size; the others show once, few, many or a class for expanded clones.

v_call clone_size cdr3_aa
TRBV7-9 - CASSFGTNNQPQHF
TRBV5-5 - CASSLGASGGTSTDTQYF
TRBV9 - CASSVDPPGGVGDTQYF
TRBV28 - CASSTPPGQGTHGYTF
TRBV2 - CASRIPPLNYGYTF
TRBV19 - CASSIYYTAYSNQPQHF
TRBV9 - CASTNNRESSYNEQFF
TRBV2 - CASKRDTQTIIHGNTIYF
TRBV3-1/TRBV3-2 - CASSPENGELFF
TRBV18 - CASSPGQGRNQPQHF
TRBV5-1 - CASSLDSATNEKLFF
TRBV19 - CASSSPPGLARTDTQYF
TRBV5-1 few CASSLLAARGVRGYTF
TRBV5-1 - CASSLTATPTNEKLFF
TRBV3-1/TRBV3-2 - CASSQGQGDGYTF
TRBV6-5 - CASSPGGTGYYGYTF
TRBV11-3 - CASSSRRGYTGELFF
TRBV6-5 - CASSNKGGFGYTIYF
TRBV5-6 - CASSSWKGLTTNEKLFF
TRBV6-5 - CASKVDRGLYNEQFF
TRBV28 - CASRSGGADYEQYF
TRBV28 - CASSPGGYNQPQHF
TRBV3-1/TRBV3-2 - CASSQGGRTEAFF
TRBV5-1 - CASSLPTGGRRTEAFF
TRBV2 once CASSDGTDTAYGYTF
TRBV12-5 - CASGPDGDSPLHF
TRBV11-2 - CASTEFSSYEQYF
TRBV10-2 - CASSSWGGTYEQYF
TRBV5-5 - CASSSDGDQPQHF
TRBV11-3 - CASSFDRLYGYTF
TRBV4-1 - CASSPIGEGNYGYTF